This entry concerns a single TCR beta chain. As yet, its antigen is unknown. The record originates from a study of neoadjuvant anti-PD-1 for oral cavity cancer. Study results and caveats: TCR analyses covered only a few patients per response group.

The germline V gene has CDR1 SQVTM and CDR2 ANQGSEA. The CDR3 consists of 13 residues. The V and J ends lost 6 bases and 2 bases, in that order; junction bases with no gene match: 5. Stage II-IVA oral cavity squamous cell carcinoma was new and untreated by systemic or radiation therapy. These oral cavity squamous cell carcinomas were HPV-negative and locally advanced. Using immunoSEQ multiplex PCR, the repertoire was profiled, and TCRdb retains in-frame clones only, with some absent. The sample includes about 81,000 clones, 70% to 85% of them seen just once. Sequencing was performed on PBMCs, taken before nivolumab (anti-PD-1) treatment. This receptor was identified in a person between 35 and 79 years old with oral cavity squamous cell carcinoma. V is TRBV29-1 and J is TRBJ1-1; 8 bases are a match to TRBD1. DNA for the CDR3: TGCAGCGTGACAGGGGTCGAAAACACTGAAGCTTTCTTT. Its translation: CSVTGVENTEAFF.